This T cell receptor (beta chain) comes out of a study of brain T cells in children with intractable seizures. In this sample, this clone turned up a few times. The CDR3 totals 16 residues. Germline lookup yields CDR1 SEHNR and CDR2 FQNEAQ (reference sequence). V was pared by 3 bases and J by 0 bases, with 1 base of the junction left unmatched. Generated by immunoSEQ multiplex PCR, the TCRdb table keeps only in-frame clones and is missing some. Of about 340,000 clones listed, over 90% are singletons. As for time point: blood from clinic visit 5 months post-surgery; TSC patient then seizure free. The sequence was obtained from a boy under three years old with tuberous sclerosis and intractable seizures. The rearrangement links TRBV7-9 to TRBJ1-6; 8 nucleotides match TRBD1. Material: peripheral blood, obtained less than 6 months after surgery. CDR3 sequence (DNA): TGTGCCAGCAGCTTTACAGGGGGCTCCTATAATTCACCCCTCCACTTT. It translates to CASSFTGGSYNSPLHF.